This TCR beta chain was retrieved from a study of blood T cells in healthy people across ages. General study results and limits: Across the age range, TCR beta diversity per million T cells fell in a roughly linear way. Possibly, changes in expanded clonotypes were confounded because donor CMV status was unknown.

PCR was performed a second time for about 7 to 11 cycles using a sample-barcoded 5' primer and a J-beta primer mix. TCRdb re-called the 5' RACE reads with MiXCR, one entry per CDR3 protein. The data hold 800,000 to 950,000 distinct CDR3 sequences, with under 40% observed a single time. There are 17 residues in the CDR3. Trimming took 5 bases from V and 0 from J, leaving 17 bases between them. Germline lookup yields CDR1 MNHNY and CDR2 SVGAGI (reference sequence). About 9.9 milliliters of peripheral blood were drawn from each donor. Per-sample yields of isolated PBMCs were at least 6 million. This clonotype was observed a handful of times. What it binds is not known.

The V and J genes are TRBV6-6 and TRBJ1-5; D uncertain. The material sequenced was blood. This TCR derives from a man between 18 and 29 years old in good health. CDR3 DNA: TGTGCCAGCAGTACCTCACTTCGAGGCTATAGCAATCAGCCCCAGCATTTT. This translates into CASSTSLRGYSNQPQHF.